This T cell receptor (beta chain) was captured in a study of blood T cell repertoires in COVID-19. Overall study context: T cells, B-cell-depleted T cells, or PBMCs provided the cDNA or gDNA that served as material.

The germline V gene encodes CDR1 LGHNA and CDR2 YSLEER. The ends were cut back, 0 bases at V and 4 bases at J, with 6 bases in the middle. There are 13 residues in the CDR3. Method: immunoSEQ multiplex PCR; TCRdb's copy keeps in-frame clones and lacks some. Here the sample spans about 220,000 clones, 82% being singletons. Note on this clone: This CDR3 is also generated by other DNA sequences in the sample.

The rearrangement joins TRBV4-3 to TRBJ1-2; D uncertain. The sequenced sample consisted of peripheral blood. This sequence was found in a woman aged 70 to 79 with COVID-19, enrolled during active disease. The DNA of the CDR3 is TGCGCCAGCAGCCAAGATGGCAGCTATGGCTACACCTTC. Its protein is CASSQDGSYGYTF.